This T cell receptor beta chain was captured by sequencing in a study of T cells in Graves' hyperthyroidism and ophthalmopathy. Study-wide findings and caveats: Model output signaled ophthalmopathy a median approximately 6.2 months ahead of onset. The blood repertoire included most of the expanded thyroid clonotypes above 0.001.

This clonotype was seen once. What it binds is unknown. The V gene's germline CDR1 is LNHDA and CDR2 SQIVND (reference sequence). This CDR3 has 17 residues. V was pared by 3 bases and J by 3 bases, with 10 bases of the junction left unmatched. The source material, RNA transcripts, was used to amplify TCR beta CDR3 regions. HTBI primers drove first-round RT-PCR of the TCR CDR3. MiXCR, applied by TCRdb to the multiplex PCR reads, yields one record per CDR3 protein. The table records approximately 370,000 distinct CDR3 sequences, about 17% of them present only once. This sequence joins TRBV19 and TRBJ2-1; 8 bases are shared with TRBD1. This clonotype was obtained from a woman aged 30 to 39 with Graves' hyperthyroidism that later progressed to Graves' ophthalmopathy. Input material: blood. As DNA, the CDR3 is TGTGCCAGTAGTATCGGCCAGGGGGCGATTTTCTACAATGAGCAGTTCTTC. Protein: CASSIGQGAIFYNEQFF.